This TCR beta chain was sequenced for a study of blood T cell repertoires in COVID-19. Measured with immunoSEQ multiplex PCR; TCRdb has only the in-frame clones, and not every one. The sample shows about 71,000 clones, over 70% of them seen only once. This CDR3 region has 13 residues. Germline lookup yields CDR1 DFQATT and CDR2 SNEGSKA (reference sequence). V lost 3 bases and J 4 bases, leaving 10 bases between the germline ends. The sequenced sample was peripheral blood. The chain links TRBV20-1 to TRBJ1-5; tentatively, D is TRBD1 (6 bases). The TCR sequence derives from a human donor in a cohort sampled during active COVID-19. CDR3 loop: CSASGRGNQPQHF. CDR3 coding DNA: TGCAGTGCTAGTGGTAGGGGGAATCAGCCCCAGCATTTT.